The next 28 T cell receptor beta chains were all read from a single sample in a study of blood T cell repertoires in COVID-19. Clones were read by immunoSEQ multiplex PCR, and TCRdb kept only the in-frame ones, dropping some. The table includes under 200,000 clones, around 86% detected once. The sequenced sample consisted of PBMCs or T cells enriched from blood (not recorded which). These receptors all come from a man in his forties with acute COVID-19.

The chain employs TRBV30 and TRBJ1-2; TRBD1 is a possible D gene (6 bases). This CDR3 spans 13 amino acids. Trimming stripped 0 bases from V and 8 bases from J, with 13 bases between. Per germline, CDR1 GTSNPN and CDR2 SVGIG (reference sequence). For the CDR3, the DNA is TGTGCCTGGAGTGTGCTGGGGGCGGGCGGCTACACCTTC. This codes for CAWSVLGAGGYTF.

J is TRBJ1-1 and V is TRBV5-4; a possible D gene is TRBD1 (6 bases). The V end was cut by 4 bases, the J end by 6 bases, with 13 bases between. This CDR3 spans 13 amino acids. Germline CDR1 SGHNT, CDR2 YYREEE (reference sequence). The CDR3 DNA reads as TGTGCCAGCAGCCTTGGGACAACTCCTGAAGCTTTCTTT. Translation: CASSLGTTPEAFF.

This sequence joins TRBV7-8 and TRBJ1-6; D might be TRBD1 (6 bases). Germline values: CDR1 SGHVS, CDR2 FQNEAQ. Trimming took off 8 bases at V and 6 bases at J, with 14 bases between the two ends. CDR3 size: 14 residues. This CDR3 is CASQPTGFNSPLHF. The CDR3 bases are TGTGCCAGCCAACCGACAGGATTTAATTCACCCCTCCACTTT.

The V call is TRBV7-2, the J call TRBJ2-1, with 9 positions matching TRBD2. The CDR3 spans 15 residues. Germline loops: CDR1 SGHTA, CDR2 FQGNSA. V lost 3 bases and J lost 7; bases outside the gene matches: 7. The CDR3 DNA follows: TGTGCCAGCAGCTTCACTAGCGGGCCACTTAATGAGCAGTTCTTC. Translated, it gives CASSFTSGPLNEQFF.

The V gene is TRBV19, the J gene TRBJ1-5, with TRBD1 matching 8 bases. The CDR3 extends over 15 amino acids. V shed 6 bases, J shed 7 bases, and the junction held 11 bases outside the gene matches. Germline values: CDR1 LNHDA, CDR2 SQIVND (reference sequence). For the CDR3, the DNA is TGTGCCAGTAGAGATCCCGGGACAGGAGGCCAGCCCCAGCATTTT. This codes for CASRDPGTGGQPQHF.

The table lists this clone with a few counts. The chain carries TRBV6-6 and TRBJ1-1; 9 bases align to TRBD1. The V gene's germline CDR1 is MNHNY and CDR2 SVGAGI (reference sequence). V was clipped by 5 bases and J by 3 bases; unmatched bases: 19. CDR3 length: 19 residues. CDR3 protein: CASSQTVPQGATMDTEAFF. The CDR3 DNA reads TGTGCCAGCAGTCAAACCGTGCCACAGGGGGCGACGATGGACACTGAAGCTTTCTTT.

The CDR3 loop reads CASSPTSATYEQYF. For the CDR3, the DNA is TGTGCCAGCAGCCCTACTAGCGCAACCTACGAGCAGTACTTC. The genes are TRBV7-9 and TRBJ2-7, with TRBD2 identical over 7 bases. The V and J ends lost 5 bases and 2 bases, in that order; junction bases with no gene match: 6. Germline CDR1 reads SEHNR; CDR2 reads FQNEAQ (reference sequence). This CDR3 is 14 amino acids long.

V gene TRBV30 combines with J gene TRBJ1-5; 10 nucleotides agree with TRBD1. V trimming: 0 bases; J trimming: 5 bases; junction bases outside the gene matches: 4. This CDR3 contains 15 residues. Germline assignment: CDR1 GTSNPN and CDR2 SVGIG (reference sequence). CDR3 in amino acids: CAWSVKGTGDQPQHF. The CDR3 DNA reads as TGTGCCTGGAGTGTAAAGGGGACAGGGGATCAGCCCCAGCATTTT. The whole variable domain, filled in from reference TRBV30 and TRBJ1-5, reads SQTIHQWPATLVQPVGSPLSLECTVEGTSNPNLYWYRQAAGRGLQLLFYSVGIGQISSEVPQNLSASRPQDRQFILSSKKLLLSDSGFYLCAWSVKGTGDQPQHFGDGTRLSIL.

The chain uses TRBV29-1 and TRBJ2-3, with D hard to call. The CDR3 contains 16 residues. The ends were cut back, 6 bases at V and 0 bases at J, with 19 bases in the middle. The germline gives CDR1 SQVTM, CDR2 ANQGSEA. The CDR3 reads CSVFLSAFTSTDTQYF. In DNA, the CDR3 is TGCAGCGTATTCCTTTCAGCGTTCACTAGCACAGATACGCAGTATTTT.

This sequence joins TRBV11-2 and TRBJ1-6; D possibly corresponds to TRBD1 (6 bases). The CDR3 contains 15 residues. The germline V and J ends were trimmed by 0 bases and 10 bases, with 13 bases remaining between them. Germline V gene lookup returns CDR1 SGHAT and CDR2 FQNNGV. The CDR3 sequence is CASSLESYRASPLHF. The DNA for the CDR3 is TGTGCCAGCAGCTTAGAATCGTACAGGGCATCACCCCTCCACTTT.

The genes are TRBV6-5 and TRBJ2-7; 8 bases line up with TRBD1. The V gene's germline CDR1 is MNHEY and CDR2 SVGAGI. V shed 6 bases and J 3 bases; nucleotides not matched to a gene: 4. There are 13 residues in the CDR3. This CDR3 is CASSAGTGYEQYF. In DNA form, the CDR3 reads TGTGCCAGCAGCGCCGGGACAGGCTACGAGCAGTACTTC.

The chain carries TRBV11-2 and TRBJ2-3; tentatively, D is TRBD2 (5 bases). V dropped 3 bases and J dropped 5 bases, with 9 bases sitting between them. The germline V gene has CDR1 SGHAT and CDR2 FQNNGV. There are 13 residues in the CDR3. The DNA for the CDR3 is TGTGCCAGCAGCTTGGGGAGAGTAGATACGCAGTATTTT. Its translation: CASSLGRVDTQYF.

CDR3 sequence: CASSSIAGRYEQYF. CDR3 DNA: TGCGCCAGCAGCTCGATAGCGGGAAGGTACGAGCAGTACTTC. This chain joins TRBV5-1 and TRBJ2-7, with 8 positions matching TRBD2. Germline loops: CDR1 SGHRS, CDR2 YFSETQ. The CDR3 has 14 residues. Unmatched junction bases numbered 6, after V lost 3 bases and J lost 4 bases.

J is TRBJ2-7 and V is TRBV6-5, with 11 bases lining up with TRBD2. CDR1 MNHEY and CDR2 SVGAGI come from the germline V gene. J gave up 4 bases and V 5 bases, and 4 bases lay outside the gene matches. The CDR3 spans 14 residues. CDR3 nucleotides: TGTGCCAGCAGTCTGACTAGCGGGATTTACGAGCAGTACTTC. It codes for CASSLTSGIYEQYF.

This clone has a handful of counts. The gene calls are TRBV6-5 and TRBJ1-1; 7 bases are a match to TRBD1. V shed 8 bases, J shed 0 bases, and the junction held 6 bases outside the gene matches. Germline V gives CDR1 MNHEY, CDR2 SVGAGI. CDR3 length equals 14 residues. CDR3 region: CASAPRGLNTEAFF. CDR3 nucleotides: TGTGCCAGCGCGCCCAGGGGGTTGAACACTGAAGCTTTCTTT.

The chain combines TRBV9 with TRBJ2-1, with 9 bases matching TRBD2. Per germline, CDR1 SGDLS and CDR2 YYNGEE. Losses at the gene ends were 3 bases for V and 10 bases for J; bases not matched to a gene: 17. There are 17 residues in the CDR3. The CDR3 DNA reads TGTGCCAGCAGCGCAATGATTAGCGGGAGCAATACAATAGAGCAGTTCTTC. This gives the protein CASSAMISGSNTIEQFF.

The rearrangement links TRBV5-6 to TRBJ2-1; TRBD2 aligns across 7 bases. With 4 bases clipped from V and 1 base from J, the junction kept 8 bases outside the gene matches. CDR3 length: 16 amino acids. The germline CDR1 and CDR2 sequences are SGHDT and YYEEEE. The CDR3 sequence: CASSQVPSGSYNEQFF. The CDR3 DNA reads TGTGCCAGCAGCCAAGTCCCTAGCGGATCCTACAATGAGCAGTTCTTC.

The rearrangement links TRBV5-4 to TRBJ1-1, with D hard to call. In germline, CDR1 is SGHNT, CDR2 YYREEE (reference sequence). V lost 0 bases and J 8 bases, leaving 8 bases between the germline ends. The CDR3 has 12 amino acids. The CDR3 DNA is TGTGCCAGCAGCTTGGATGGGCGCGAAGCTTTCTTT. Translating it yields CASSLDGREAFF.

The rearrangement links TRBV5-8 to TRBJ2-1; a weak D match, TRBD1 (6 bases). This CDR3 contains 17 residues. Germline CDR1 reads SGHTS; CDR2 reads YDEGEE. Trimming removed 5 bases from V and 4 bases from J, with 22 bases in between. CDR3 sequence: CASRRRGGRGAYNEQFF. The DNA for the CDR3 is TGTGCCAGCAGACGACGTGGGGGCAGGGGAGCTTACAATGAGCAGTTCTTC. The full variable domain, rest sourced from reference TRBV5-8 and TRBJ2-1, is EAGVTQSPTHLIKTRGQQATLRCSPISGHTSVYWYQQALGLGLQFLLWYDEGEERNRGNFPPRFSGRQFPNYSSELNVNALELEDSALYLCASRRRGGRGAYNEQFFGPGTRLTVL.

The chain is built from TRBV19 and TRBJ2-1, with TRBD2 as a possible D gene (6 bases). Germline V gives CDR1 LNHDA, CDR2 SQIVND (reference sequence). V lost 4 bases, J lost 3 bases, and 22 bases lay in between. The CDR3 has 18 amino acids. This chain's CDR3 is CASSTNTEAGLGYNEQFF. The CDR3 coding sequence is TGTGCCAGTAGTACAAACACGGAGGCGGGGTTAGGCTACAATGAGCAGTTCTTC.

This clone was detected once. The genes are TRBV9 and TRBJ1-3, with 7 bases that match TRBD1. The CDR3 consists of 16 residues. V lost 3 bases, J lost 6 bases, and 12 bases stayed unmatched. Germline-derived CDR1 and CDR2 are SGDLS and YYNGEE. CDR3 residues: CASSGNTGVSANTIYF. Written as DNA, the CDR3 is TGTGCCAGCAGCGGAAACACAGGGGTTTCAGCAAACACCATATATTTT.

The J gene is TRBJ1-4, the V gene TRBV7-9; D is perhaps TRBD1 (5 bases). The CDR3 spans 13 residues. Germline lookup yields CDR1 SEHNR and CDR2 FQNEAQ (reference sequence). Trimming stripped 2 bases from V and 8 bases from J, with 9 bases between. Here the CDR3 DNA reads TGTGCCAGCAGCTTACTGCAGGGAGAAAAACTGTTTTTT. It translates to CASSLLQGEKLFF. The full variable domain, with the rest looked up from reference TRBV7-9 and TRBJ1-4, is DTGVSQNPRHKITKRGQNVTFRCDPISEHNRLYWYRQTLGQGPEFLTYFQNEAQLEKSRLLSDRFSAERPKGSFSTLEIQRTEQGDSAMYLCASSLLQGEKLFFGSGTQLSVL.

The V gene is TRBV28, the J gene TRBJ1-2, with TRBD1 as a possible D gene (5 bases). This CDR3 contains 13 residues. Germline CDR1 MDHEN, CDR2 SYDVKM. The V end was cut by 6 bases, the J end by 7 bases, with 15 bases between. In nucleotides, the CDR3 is TGTGCCAGCAGCCCCCCGGGACTGGCTGGCTACACCTTC. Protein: CASSPPGLAGYTF.

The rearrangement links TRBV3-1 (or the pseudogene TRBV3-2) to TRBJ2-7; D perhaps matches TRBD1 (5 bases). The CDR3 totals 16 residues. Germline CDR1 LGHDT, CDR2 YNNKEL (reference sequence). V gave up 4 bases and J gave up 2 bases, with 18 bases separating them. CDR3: CASSLGAVRGPYEQYF. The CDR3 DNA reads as TGTGCCAGCAGCCTAGGGGCCGTTCGAGGACCCTACGAGCAGTACTTC.

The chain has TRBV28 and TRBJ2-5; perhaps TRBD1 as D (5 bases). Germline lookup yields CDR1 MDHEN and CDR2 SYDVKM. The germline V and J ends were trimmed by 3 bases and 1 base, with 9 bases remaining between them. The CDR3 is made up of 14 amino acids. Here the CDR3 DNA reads TGTGCCAGCAGTTTCGAGACAGCCCAAGAGACCCAGTACTTC. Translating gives CASSFETAQETQYF.

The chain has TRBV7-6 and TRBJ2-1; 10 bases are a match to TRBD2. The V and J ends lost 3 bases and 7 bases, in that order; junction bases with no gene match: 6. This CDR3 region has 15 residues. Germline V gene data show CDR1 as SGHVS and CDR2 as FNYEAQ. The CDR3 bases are TGTGCCAGCAGCTTGCTAGCGGGAGATGTGAATGAGCAGTTCTTC. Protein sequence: CASSLLAGDVNEQFF.

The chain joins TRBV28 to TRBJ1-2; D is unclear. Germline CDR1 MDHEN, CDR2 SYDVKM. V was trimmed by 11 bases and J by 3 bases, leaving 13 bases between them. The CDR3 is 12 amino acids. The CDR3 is CAYEGRDYGYTF. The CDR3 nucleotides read TGTGCCTACGAAGGGCGGGACTATGGCTACACCTTC.

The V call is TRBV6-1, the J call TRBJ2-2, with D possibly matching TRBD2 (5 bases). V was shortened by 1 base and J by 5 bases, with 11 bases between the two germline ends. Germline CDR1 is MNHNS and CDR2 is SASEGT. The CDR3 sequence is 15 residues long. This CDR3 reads CASSEVSDPTGELFF. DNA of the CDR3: TGTGCCAGCAGTGAAGTTAGCGACCCGACCGGGGAGCTGTTTTTT.